The clone carrying this TCR beta chain occurred once. Seattle-derived patients entered the study during active infection and were followed longitudinally. The CDR3 is made up of 18 amino acids. Germline CDR1 reads SEHNR; CDR2 reads FQNEAQ (reference sequence). V gave up 5 bases and J gave up 0 bases, with 19 bases separating them. This entry belongs to a study of blood T cell repertoires in COVID-19. Study summary: Acute and convalescent COVID-19 samples came from the United States, Italy and Spain. The analysed material was cDNA or gDNA that came from T cells, B-cell-depleted T cells, or PBMCs.

In the source study's methods: Nucleated cell counts were estimated from reference gene primer amplification. Sequenced by immunoSEQ multiplex PCR; TCRdb stores in-frame clones only, minus some. The V and J calls and clone size are taken from that table; D and trimming were inferred from the DNA. The sample yields about 370,000 clones, approximately 89% seen once. Sequenced: peripheral blood. The chain links TRBV7-9 to TRBJ2-2; a possible D gene is TRBD1 (5 bases). This receptor was identified in a woman aged 25 to 45 with COVID-19, enrolled during active disease. The CDR3 DNA reads TGTGCCAGCAGCCGGACCTACAGGCTCGGTGCGAACACCGGGGAGCTGTTTTTT. Translated, it gives CASSRTYRLGANTGELFF.